The TCR beta chain under discussion was sequenced for a study of a mutant IDH1 vaccine in newly diagnosed glioma. On the study more broadly: Treatment recipients were about 60% male and around 40% female, and their mean age was 40.4 years.

Germline CDR1 reads SGHTS; CDR2 reads YDEGEE. The V end lost 1 base, the J end lost 0 bases, and 11 bases lay between the germline ends. The CDR3 totals 16 residues. Using immunoSEQ multiplex PCR, the repertoire was profiled, and TCRdb retains in-frame clones only, with some absent. The table lists approximately 50,000 clones, around 80% of them singletons, with roughly 5% in the top ten. Described time point: week 5, during vaccination. Vaccinated patients received 300 ug of mutant IDH1 20-mer peptide per dose, with topical imiquimod. This clone was observed a single time. The target antigen is unknown.

The V and J genes are TRBV5-8 and TRBJ1-3; D unresolved. This sequence was found in a man aged 50-59 years with glioma. The sample was PBMCs, taken from a glioma patient whose treatment included an IDH1 peptide vaccine. CDR3 loop: CASSLTVTSSGNTIYF. CDR3 nucleotides: TGTGCCAGCAGCTTGACAGTTACAAGCTCTGGAAACACCATATATTTT.